This is a list of T cell receptor beta chains from one sample in a study of blood T cell repertoires in COVID-19. TCRdb's copy holds only in-frame clones and misses some; the assay was immunoSEQ multiplex PCR. This sample has around 270,000 clones, with 75% to 90% found just once. The sequencing input was PBMCs or T cells enriched from blood (not recorded which). Source of these receptors: a woman in her twenties or thirties who had recovered from COVID-19. Both conserved end residues are part of each CDR3. D genes are given only for firm matches. The size entry is marked missing in some rows and otherwise reads once, few, many or a size class.

>TRBV18|TRBJ1-3|.|once
TGTGCCAGCTCACCACATCAGCGACCTGGAAACACCATATATTTT
CASSPHQRPGNTIYF
>TRBV28|TRBJ1-1|.|.
TGTGCCAGCAGTCCATGGACAGCGATGAACACTGAAGCTTTCTTT
CASSPWTAMNTEAFF
>TRBV2|TRBJ1-6|TRBD1|.
TGTGCCAGCAGGGGGGAGACAGGGGGTGGTTCACCCCTCCACTTT
CASRGETGGGSPLHF
>TRBV19|TRBJ1-5|.|.
TGTGCCAGTAGTTTACATTATCAGCCCCAGCATTTT
CASSLHYQPQHF
>TRBV7-2|TRBJ1-2|TRBD1|.
TGTGCCAGCAGCTTAGCGGGTCCGGGACAGGGGGCAAGAGGGTATGGCTACACCTTC
CASSLAGPGQGARGYGYTF
>TRBV27|TRBJ2-7|TRBD1|.
TGTGCCAGCAGTTTATCGGGACAGGGGGGTTGGGAGCAGTACTTC
CASSLSGQGGWEQYF
>TRBV18|TRBJ1-5|.|.
TGTGCCAGCTCACTGCAACCGGGACTTCGAGTAAATCAGCCCCAGCATTTT
CASSLQPGLRVNQPQHF
>TRBV7-9|TRBJ2-7|TRBD2|few
TGTGCCAGCAGCCCGGGAGGGACTAGCGGGAGCTACGAGCAGTACTTC
CASSPGGTSGSYEQYF
>TRBV7-8|TRBJ2-3|TRBD2|once
TGTGCCAGCAGCTTAGGACCCCTGCCGGGGGGAGCAGATACGCAGTATTTT
CASSLGPLPGGADTQYF
>TRBV12-3/TRBV12-4|TRBJ1-5|.|once
TGTGCCAGCAGTTTCGACGGGCAGCCCCAGCATTTT
CASSFDGQPQHF
>TRBV10-2|TRBJ2-1|TRBD2|.
TGCGCCAGCAGTGAGTCTGCGGGAGTAGACAATGAGCAGTTCTTC
CASSESAGVDNEQFF
>TRBV3-1/TRBV3-2|TRBJ1-5|.|few
TGTGCCAGCAGCCAAGATCTTAATCAGCCCCAGCATTTT
CASSQDLNQPQHF
>TRBV27|TRBJ1-3|.|.
TGTGCCAGCACGTTGCTCGACAGATCCTCCTCTGGAAACACCATATATTTT
CASTLLDRSSSGNTIYF
>TRBV14|TRBJ2-1|TRBD2|.
TGTGCCAGCAGCCAAACTAGCGGGTCATACGGGCAGTTCTTC
CASSQTSGSYGQFF
>TRBV28|TRBJ2-4|.|.
TGTGCCAGCAGTTTAAAGGGGGACATTCAGTACTTC
CASSLKGDIQYF
>TRBV6-5|TRBJ1-1|TRBD1|.
TGTGCCAGCACCACAGGGGGCAACACTGAAGCTTTCTTT
CASTTGGNTEAFF